This T cell receptor (beta chain) derives from a study of T cell responses to AZD1222 COVID-19 vaccine. The CDR3 runs to 14 residues. Germline V gives CDR1 LNHDA, CDR2 SQIVND (reference sequence). J gave up 7 bases and V 5 bases, and 5 bases lay outside the gene matches. Sequencing was performed with immunoSEQ multiplex PCR; in TCRdb, only in-frame clones are kept and a portion is missing. The data contain about 110,000 clones, roughly 90% of them seen just once; the ten biggest clones take up about 1.2%. Study-level findings and limits: Just 6 or 7 AZD1222 recipients were seropositive at baseline. Donors were largely white British and mainly female; clonal diversity was possibly underestimated.

A remark on this clone: Its specificity is not known.

The sample consisted of peripheral blood, taken on day 0 of AZD1222 vaccination. The genes are TRBV19 and TRBJ2-1; 10 nucleotides match TRBD1. This TCR was sampled from an adult in good health. This CDR3 is CASSVTGGRNEQFF. The CDR3 coding sequence is TGTGCCAGTAGTGTGACAGGGGGCCGGAATGAGCAGTTCTTC.